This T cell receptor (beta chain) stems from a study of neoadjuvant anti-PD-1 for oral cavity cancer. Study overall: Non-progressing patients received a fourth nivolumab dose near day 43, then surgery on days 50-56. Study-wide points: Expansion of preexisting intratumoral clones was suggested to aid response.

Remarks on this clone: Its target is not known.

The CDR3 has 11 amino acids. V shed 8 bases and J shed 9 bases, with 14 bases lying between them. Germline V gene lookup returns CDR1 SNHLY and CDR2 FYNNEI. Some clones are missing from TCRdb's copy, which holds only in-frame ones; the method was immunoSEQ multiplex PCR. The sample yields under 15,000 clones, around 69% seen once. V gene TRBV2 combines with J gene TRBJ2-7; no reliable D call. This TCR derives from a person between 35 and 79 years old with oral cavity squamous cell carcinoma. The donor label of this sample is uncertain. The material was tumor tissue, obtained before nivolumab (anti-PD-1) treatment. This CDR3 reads CASQAGFGQYF. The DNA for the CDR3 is TGTGCCAGCCAGGCTGGGTTCGGGCAGTACTTC.